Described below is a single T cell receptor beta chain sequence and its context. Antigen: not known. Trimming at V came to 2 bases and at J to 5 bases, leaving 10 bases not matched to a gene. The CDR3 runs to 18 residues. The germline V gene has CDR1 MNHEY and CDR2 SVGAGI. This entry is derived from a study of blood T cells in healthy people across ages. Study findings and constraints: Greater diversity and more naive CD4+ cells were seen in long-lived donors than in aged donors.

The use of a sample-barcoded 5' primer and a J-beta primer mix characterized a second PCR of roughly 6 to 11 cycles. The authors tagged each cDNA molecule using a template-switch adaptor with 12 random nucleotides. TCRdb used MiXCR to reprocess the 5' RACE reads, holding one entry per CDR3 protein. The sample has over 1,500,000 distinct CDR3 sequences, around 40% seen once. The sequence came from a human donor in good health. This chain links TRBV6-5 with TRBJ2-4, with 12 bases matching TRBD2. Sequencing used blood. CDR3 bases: TGTGCCAGCAGTTACGGGAGGACTAGCGGGGCTTTGGAAAACATTCAGTACTTC. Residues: CASSYGRTSGALENIQYF.